The rows below give T cell receptor beta chains drawn from one sample of a study of shared T cell receptors in the human thymus. Assay: immunoSEQ multiplex PCR; the TCRdb copy retains only in-frame clones and omits some. In the table there are about 660,000 clones, 85% to 90% of which are singletons. The data were also submitted as part of a second study, on human thymus T cells.

Specimen: thymocytes. The receptors here all came from a boy under two years old with a congenital heart defect. Both conserved end residues are part of each CDR3. A D gene is named only where the DNA matches it firmly. Rows may omit the clone size; those that give it use once, few, many or a size class.

abundance | d_gene | j_gene | v_gene | CDR3aa | CDR3nt
few | . | TRBJ1-3 | TRBV11-3 | CASTSTDSGNTIYF | TGTGCCAGCACCTCGACTGACTCTGGAAACACCATATATTTT
. | TRBD1 | TRBJ2-3 | TRBV6-4 | CANRTGPDTQYF | TGTGCCAATAGGACAGGGCCAGATACGCAGTATTTT
. | . | TRBJ2-3 | TRBV28 | CASSPTRQAKDTQYF | TGTGCCAGCAGTCCTACGCGACAGGCCAAGGATACGCAGTATTTT
. | . | TRBJ1-5 | TRBV5-8 | CASSLTTGNQPQHF | TGTGCCAGCAGCTTGACGACTGGCAATCAGCCCCAGCATTTT
. | . | TRBJ2-3 | TRBV6-1 | CASSEAPSWRRSTDTQYF | TGTGCCAGCAGTGAAGCCCCAAGTTGGCGGCGAAGCACAGATACGCAGTATTTT
. | TRBD2 | TRBJ2-1 | TRBV6-1 | CASSEEARLAGTEQFF | TGTGCCAGCAGTGAGGAGGCGCGACTAGCGGGCACTGAGCAGTTCTTC
few | . | TRBJ2-5 | TRBV4-2 | CASSQEALSGSSLETQYF | TGTGCCAGCAGCCAAGAAGCGCTTAGCGGAAGTTCGCTGGAGACCCAGTACTTC
few | . | TRBJ1-4 | TRBV28 | CASSLADSEKLFF | TGTGCCAGCAGTTTAGCCGACAGCGAAAAACTGTTTTTT
. | TRBD1 | TRBJ1-2 | TRBV29-1 | CSVEGQGRGYTF | TGCAGCGTTGAAGGACAGGGTCGCGGCTACACCTTC
. | . | TRBJ1-1 | TRBV10-1 | CASPHRRALMNTEAFF | TGCGCCAGCCCCCACAGGAGGGCCTTGATGAACACTGAAGCTTTCTTT
. | TRBD1 | TRBJ2-7 | TRBV5-8 | CASSGKDREYEQYF | TGTGCCAGCAGCGGCAAAGACAGGGAGTACGAGCAGTACTTC
. | . | TRBJ1-3 | TRBV5-6 | CASSLGTGSGNTIYF | TGTGCCAGCAGCTTGGGGACTGGCTCTGGAAACACCATATATTTT
. | TRBD2 | TRBJ2-4 | TRBV30 | CAWSAKRQRGLAKNIQYF | TGTGCCTGGAGTGCGAAGCGCCAGCGGGGGTTAGCCAAAAACATTCAGTACTTC
. | TRBD2 | TRBJ2-3 | TRBV2 | CASRKTSGRGTDTQYF | TGTGCCAGCAGGAAAACTAGCGGGAGGGGCACAGATACGCAGTATTTT
. | . | TRBJ1-5 | TRBV14 | CASSQGRGTGSNQPQHF | TGTGCCAGCAGCCAAGGACGAGGAACAGGGAGCAATCAGCCCCAGCATTTT
. | . | TRBJ2-1 | TRBV5-4 | CASSQNGGTESYNEQFF | TGTGCCAGCAGCCAAAATGGCGGGACCGAATCCTACAATGAGCAGTTCTTC
. | . | TRBJ2-1 | TRBV7-3 | CASSLSTYGSLENEQFF | TGTGCCAGCAGCTTAAGTACGTACGGGAGTTTGGAGAATGAGCAGTTCTTC
. | TRBD1 | TRBJ2-5 | TRBV28 | CASSFRGRMGETQYF | TGTGCCAGCAGTTTCAGGGGGCGCATGGGAGAGACCCAGTACTTC
. | TRBD2 | TRBJ2-5 | TRBV10-2 | CASSGRTSGGQETQYF | TGCGCCAGCAGTGGGCGGACTAGCGGGGGCCAAGAGACCCAGTACTTC
. | TRBD2 | TRBJ2-1 | TRBV29-1 | CSGQTSGRINEQFF | TGCAGCGGCCAGACTAGCGGGAGAATCAATGAGCAGTTCTTC
once | TRBD2 | TRBJ2-7 | TRBV15 | CATSLRRGLAGGSYEQYF | TGTGCCACCAGCCTTAGGCGGGGACTAGCGGGAGGTTCCTACGAGCAGTACTTC
. | . | TRBJ1-1 | TRBV11-2 | CASSLEDGEVETEAFF | TGTGCCAGCAGCTTAGAAGACGGGGAAGTAGAGACTGAAGCTTTCTTT
. | TRBD2 | TRBJ2-5 | TRBV7-9 | CASSPGLAKETQYF | TGTGCCAGCAGCCCAGGACTAGCTAAAGAGACCCAGTACTTC
. | . | TRBJ2-1 | TRBV6-6 | CASSYSRGEQFF | TGTGCCAGCAGTTACTCTAGGGGGGAGCAGTTCTTC
. | TRBD2 | TRBJ2-2 | TRBV11-3 | CASTNTGGASGRNTGELFF | TGTGCCAGCACAAACACCGGGGGGGCTAGCGGGAGAAACACCGGGGAGCTGTTTTTT
. | . | TRBJ2-1 | TRBV6-5 | CASSTGYNEQFF | TGTGCCAGCAGTACAGGATACAATGAGCAGTTCTTC
. | . | TRBJ2-3 | TRBV4-1 | CASSQVWRLTDTQYF | TGCGCCAGCAGCCAAGTTTGGAGGTTGACAGATACGCAGTATTTT
. | TRBD2 | TRBJ2-1 | TRBV14 | CASSKRGASGRARYNEQFF | TGTGCCAGCAGCAAACGAGGGGCTAGCGGGAGGGCCCGGTACAATGAGCAGTTCTTC
. | . | TRBJ2-5 | TRBV5-4 | CASRTGQGETQYF | TGTGCCAGCAGGACCGGACAAGGCGAGACCCAGTACTTC
. | TRBD2 | TRBJ2-1 | TRBV5-1 | CASRMTSGSVRDNEQFF | TGCGCCAGCAGGATGACTAGCGGGAGTGTCCGAGACAATGAGCAGTTCTTC
. | TRBD2 | TRBJ2-6 | TRBV15 | CATSRRLGRAGANVLTF | TGTGCCACCAGCCGCCGGCTGGGGAGGGCTGGGGCCAACGTCCTGACTTTC
. | . | TRBJ2-3 | TRBV9 | CASSVGGSGPTDTQYF | TGTGCCAGCAGCGTAGGGGGTAGCGGCCCCACAGATACGCAGTATTTT